Listed here are 21 T cell receptor beta chains from one sample, sequenced in a study of blood T cell repertoires in COVID-19. TCRdb's copy holds only in-frame clones and misses some; the assay was immunoSEQ multiplex PCR. The sample contains approximately 6,200 clones, 74% of which appear only once. Sequencing was done on a sample of peripheral blood. The receptors were sampled from a man aged 55 to 70 with acute or convalescent COVID-19.

The gene calls are TRBV5-1 and TRBJ1-1; D is ambiguous. Germline V gene lookup returns CDR1 SGHRS and CDR2 YFSETQ. The CDR3 contains 14 residues. V was pared by 0 bases and J by 4 bases, with 10 bases between. CDR3 coding DNA: TGCGCCAGCAGCTTGGGATCCGGGATCACTGAAGCTTTCTTT. It encodes CASSLGSGITEAFF.

This clone rates as medium-sized. The CDR3 region is CASSFGQGFRTEAFF. In DNA form, the CDR3 reads TGTGCCAGCAGTTTCGGACAGGGATTTCGGACTGAAGCTTTCTTT. The gene calls are TRBV27 and TRBJ1-1, with TRBD1 identical over 8 bases. The V and J ends lost 3 bases and 5 bases, in that order; junction bases with no gene match: 8. Germline V gene lookup returns CDR1 MNHEY and CDR2 SMNVEV (reference sequence). The CDR3 runs 15 residues.

V is TRBV5-1 and J is TRBJ1-1; 7 nucleotides match TRBD1. Germline assignment: CDR1 SGHRS and CDR2 YFSETQ. The CDR3 contains 11 residues. J gave up 7 bases and V 4 bases, and 1 base lay outside the gene matches. The CDR3 sequence is CASSRDSEAFF. The CDR3 nucleotides read TGCGCCAGCAGCCGGGACAGTGAAGCTTTCTTT. The full variable domain, completed using reference TRBV5-1 and TRBJ1-1, is KAGVTQTPRYLIKTRGQQVTLSCSPISGHRSVSWYQQTPGQGLQFLFEYFSETQRNKGNFPGRFSGRQFSNSRSEMNVSTLELGDSALYLCASSRDSEAFFGQGTRLTVV.

This chain joins TRBV5-1 and TRBJ1-2; 7 bases map to TRBD1. CDR3 length: 15 residues. Germline trimming cut 0 bases from V and 0 bases from J; bases unmatched to any gene: 2. The V gene's germline CDR1 is SGHRS and CDR2 YFSETQ. The CDR3 DNA reads TGCGCCAGCAGCTTGGGGACAGGCGCTAACTATGGCTACACCTTC. Its protein is CASSLGTGANYGYTF. Full variable domain (missing parts from reference TRBV5-1 and TRBJ1-2): KAGVTQTPRYLIKTRGQQVTLSCSPISGHRSVSWYQQTPGQGLQFLFEYFSETQRNKGNFPGRFSGRQFSNSRSEMNVSTLELGDSALYLCASSLGTGANYGYTFGSGTRLTVV.

This chain joins TRBV5-1 and TRBJ1-1; TRBD1 might be the D (5 bases). Trimming cost V 8 bases and J 4 bases, with 12 bases left between them. Germline V gene lookup returns CDR1 SGHRS and CDR2 YFSETQ. The CDR3 runs 12 residues. This chain's CDR3 is CASGLGGTEAFF. The DNA for the CDR3 is TGCGCCAGTGGGTTGGGGGGCACTGAAGCTTTCTTT.

The genes are TRBV4-3 and TRBJ2-3; 11 bases are shared with TRBD2. The CDR3 has 18 residues. V lost 0 bases, J lost 0 bases, and 5 bases stayed unmatched. Germline CDR1 LGHNA, CDR2 YSLEER. The CDR3 coding sequence is TGCGCCAGCAGCCAAGAGCTAGCGGGGGGCCCTAGCACAGATACGCAGTATTTT. This translates into CASSQELAGGPSTDTQYF.

J is TRBJ2-2 and V is TRBV5-5; no definite D call. The CDR3 extends over 14 amino acids. Germline lookup yields CDR1 SGHKS and CDR2 YYEKEE (reference sequence). The germline V and J ends were trimmed by 4 bases and 6 bases, with 13 bases remaining between them. This CDR3 is CASSPVIRSGELFF. DNA of the CDR3: TGTGCCAGCAGCCCGGTCATCCGTTCCGGGGAGCTGTTTTTT.

The chain joins TRBV30 to TRBJ2-1, with TRBD1 identical over 10 bases. This CDR3 is built from 16 residues. In germline, CDR1 is GTSNPN, CDR2 SVGIG (reference sequence). The trim removed 0 bases at V and 6 bases at J, leaving 8 bases unmatched. The CDR3 bases are TGTGCCTGGAGTGTCCCCACCGGGACAGGGGCCAATGAGCAGTTCTTC. It yields the protein CAWSVPTGTGANEQFF. The full variable domain, with the rest looked up from reference TRBV30 and TRBJ2-1, is SQTIHQWPATLVQPVGSPLSLECTVEGTSNPNLYWYRQAAGRGLQLLFYSVGIGQISSEVPQNLSASRPQDRQFILSSKKLLLSDSGFYLCAWSVPTGTGANEQFFGPGTRLTVL.

This clone was observed once. CDR3 residues: CASSQEEAGAFVNEQFF. The CDR3 DNA reads as TGTGCCAGCAGCCAAGAGGAAGCGGGGGCCTTTGTAAATGAGCAGTTCTTC. The chain links TRBV3-1 (or the pseudogene TRBV3-2) to TRBJ2-1, with 8 bases aligning to TRBD2. The CDR3 length is 17 residues. Germline assignment: CDR1 LGHDT and CDR2 YNNKEL (reference sequence). J was trimmed by 7 bases and V by 0 bases; bases with no gene match: 11.

The sample holds a few counts of this clone. V gene TRBV19 combines with J gene TRBJ1-5, with D tentatively TRBD1 (5 bases). Germline values: CDR1 LNHDA, CDR2 SQIVND (reference sequence). The V end lost 7 bases, the J end lost 6 bases, and 19 bases lay between the germline ends. The CDR3 is made up of 15 amino acids. DNA for the CDR3: TGTGCCAGTAACCAGGGCGGGAGCGGTGGTCAGCCCCAGCATTTT. Translation: CASNQGGSGGQPQHF.

This clone was found once. The V call is TRBV6-4, the J call TRBJ2-3, with TRBD2 as a possible D gene (7 bases). The germline gives CDR1 MRHNA, CDR2 SNTAGT. The CDR3 totals 14 residues. V lost 3 bases, J lost 6 bases, and 13 bases lay in between. The CDR3 DNA follows: TGTGCCAGCAGTGAGGGGGGGGGCGCGGATACGCAGTATTTT. This codes for CASSEGGGADTQYF.

This clone was seen a few times. V gene TRBV9 combines with J gene TRBJ2-2, with 9 bases lining up with TRBD2. The CDR3 length is 15 residues. CDR1 and CDR2 (germline): SGDLS, YYNGEE. The trim removed 4 bases at V and 7 bases at J, leaving 8 bases unmatched. The CDR3 nucleotides read TGTGCCAGCAGCCCCTTAGCGGGGGAGGGCGGGGAGCTGTTTTTT. It is translated as CASSPLAGEGGELFF.

The chain links TRBV30 to TRBJ2-1; 11 bases are a match to TRBD2. Germline CDR1 GTSNPN, CDR2 SVGIG (reference sequence). V lost 0 bases and J lost 5; bases outside the gene matches: 9. There are 17 residues in the CDR3. The CDR3 DNA sequence: TGTGCCTGGAGTGTGCCCCTTTCTAGCGGGGGGCACAATGAGCAGTTCTTC. It yields the protein CAWSVPLSSGGHNEQFF.

This clone was seen just once. The rearrangement joins TRBV5-4 to TRBJ2-2; 8 bases match TRBD1. This CDR3 is 16 amino acids long. Germline-derived CDR1 and CDR2 are SGHNT and YYREEE (reference sequence). The V gene end was trimmed by 4 bases and the J gene end by 2 bases; junction bases not matched to a gene: 7. CDR3: CASSPSDRVNTGELFF. In DNA form, the CDR3 reads TGTGCCAGCAGCCCCTCGGACAGGGTTAACACCGGGGAGCTGTTTTTT.

This chain uses TRBV4-3 with TRBJ1-6, with 9 bases identical to TRBD1. Losses at the gene ends were 3 bases for V and 8 bases for J; bases not matched to a gene: 5. The CDR3 has 15 amino acids. The germline CDR1 and CDR2 sequences are LGHNA and YSLEER. The CDR3 nucleotides read TGCGCCAGCAGCCAGAACAGGGGGCGAGATTCACCCCTCCACTTT. The encoded protein is CASSQNRGRDSPLHF.

This clone occurred once. The genes are TRBV4-1 and TRBJ1-2; tentative D call: TRBD1 (5 bases). Looked up from germline, CDR1 is MGHRA and CDR2 is YSYEKL. The CDR3 is 14 amino acids. V dropped 5 bases and J dropped 4 bases, with 14 bases sitting between them. CDR3 sequence reads: CASSKEGFTYGYTF. As DNA, the CDR3 is TGCGCCAGCAGCAAGGAGGGGTTCACCTATGGCTACACCTTC.

This clone is labeled as large (0.1 to 1%). The chain couples TRBV4-3 to TRBJ2-5; TRBD2 is a possible D gene (5 bases). Germline V gives CDR1 LGHNA, CDR2 YSLEER. V gave up 2 bases and J gave up 5 bases, with 21 bases separating them. This CDR3 is 17 amino acids long. The CDR3 DNA follows: TGCGCCAGCAGCCAATGGTACTATCACCGCCCGGGGGAGACCCAGTACTTC. The encoded protein is CASSQWYYHRPGETQYF.

J is TRBJ1-2 and V is TRBV9, with D perhaps matching TRBD1 (5 bases). Looked up from germline, CDR1 is SGDLS and CDR2 is YYNGEE. This CDR3 comprises 15 residues. Trimming took 4 bases from V and 2 from J, leaving 15 bases between them. The CDR3 region is CASSPDPGENYGYTF. The CDR3 DNA reads TGTGCCAGCAGCCCTGACCCGGGGGAAAACTATGGCTACACCTTC. Looking up the rest from reference TRBV9 and TRBJ1-2 gives the full variable domain: DSGVTQTPKHLITATGQRVTLRCSPRSGDLSVYWYQQSLDQGLQFLIQYYNGEERAKGNILERFSAQQFPDLHSELNLSSLELGDSALYFCASSPDPGENYGYTFGSGTRLTVV.

This chain connects TRBV9 to TRBJ1-2; 8 bases fit TRBD1. The CDR3 is 17 amino acids. V dropped 0 bases and J dropped 3; count of bases not matched to a gene: 10. Germline lookup yields CDR1 SGDLS and CDR2 YYNGEE. In DNA form, the CDR3 reads TGTGCCAGCAGCGTAGGGGCAGGGGGCGTTAGGGACTATGGCTACACCTTC. Amino acid sequence: CASSVGAGGVRDYGYTF.

The chain is built from TRBV5-4 and TRBJ2-1; maybe TRBD2 (6 bases). CDR3 size: 13 residues. The V gene lost 0 bases and the J gene lost 7 bases, with 8 bases spanning the gap. CDR1 and CDR2 (germline): SGHNT, YYREEE (reference sequence). The CDR3 DNA is TGTGCCAGCAGCTTGGGACTAGAAAATGAGCAGTTCTTC. As protein: CASSLGLENEQFF.

V and J are TRBV7-6 and TRBJ2-3; TRBD1 aligns across 9 bases. V dropped 6 bases and J dropped 4; count of bases not matched to a gene: 11. CDR1 is SGHVS and CDR2 is FNYEAQ in the germline V gene. The CDR3 loop spans 16 amino acids. The CDR3 DNA reads as TGTGCCAGCAGACGTACCGGGACAGGGAAAGCAGATACGCAGTATTTT. Translation gives CASRRTGTGKADTQYF.